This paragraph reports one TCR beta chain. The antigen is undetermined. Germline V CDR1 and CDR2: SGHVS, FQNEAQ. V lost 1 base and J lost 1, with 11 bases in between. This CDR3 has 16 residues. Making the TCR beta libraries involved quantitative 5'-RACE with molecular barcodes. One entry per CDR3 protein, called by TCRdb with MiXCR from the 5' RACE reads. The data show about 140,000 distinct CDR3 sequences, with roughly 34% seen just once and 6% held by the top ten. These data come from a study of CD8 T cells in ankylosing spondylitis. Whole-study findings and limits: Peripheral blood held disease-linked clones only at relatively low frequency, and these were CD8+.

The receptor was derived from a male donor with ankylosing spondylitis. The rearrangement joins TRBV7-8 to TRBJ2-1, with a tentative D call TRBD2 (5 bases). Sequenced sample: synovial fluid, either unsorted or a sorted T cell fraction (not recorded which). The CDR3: CASSLGADSSYNEQFF. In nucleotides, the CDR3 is TGTGCCAGCAGCTTAGGCGCGGACTCGTCCTACAATGAGCAGTTCTTC.